This TCR beta chain was sequenced in a study of blood T cell repertoires in COVID-19 (dated by TCRdb to about 2020). About the investigation overall: Samples covering the acute and convalescent phases of COVID-19 were provided by collaborators in the United States, Italy and Spain. The repertoires were made available in a free public database intended to serve as a resource for research on the immune response to SARS-CoV-2. The dataset comprised deeply sampled blood TCRbeta repertoires from subjects exposed to, actively infected with, or recovered from COVID-19. The sample metadata nearly always contained a de-identified subject ID, COVID-19 status, age in years and sex. Samples were obtained from the ongoing ImmuneRACE study (first 160 participants) and from some 1,200 subjects provided by 6 global collaborators. Where available, HLA class I and class II types were obtained from metadata supplied by the sample provider rather than from assay-based typing. The material from the prospective study consisted of cDNA or gDNA derived from T cells, B-cell-depleted T cells, or PBMCs.

The CDR1 and CDR2 encoded by the germline V gene (reference sequence) are LNHDA and SQIVND. Including the terminal cysteine and phenylalanine, the CDR3 comprises 17 residues. Kept here is only the CDR3 DNA, which spans 51 bases and is read in frame from base 1. The junction shows trimming of 4 bases on V and 7 bases on J, and the gene matches do not reach 14 bases of it. Results the study describes overall, beyond this receptor: The quantity of clinical and demographic metadata differed by source and by participant and was supplied without curation.

Each collaborating institution followed its own protocols to collect whole blood in K2EDTA tubes. For TCRbeta analysis, collaborator samples were shipped as frozen whole blood, as isolated PBMCs, or as DNA extracted from either sample type. The immunoSEQ Assay, a bias-controlled multiplex PCR, was used to amplify TCRbeta CDR3 regions from genomic DNA. Regarding the original processing steps: Within the assay, amplification of reference gene primers was used to estimate how many nucleated cells each sample contained. To quantify the absolute abundance of each unique TCRbeta CDR3 rearrangement, sequence reads were collapsed and filtered. Productive Simpson clonality was computed per sample as the square root of Simpson's diversity index over productive rearrangements. TCRdb retrieved this table from immuneACCESS and kept in-frame rearrangements only. Not all clones are present; in checked studies, unresolved V genes account for under half, and no reason is known for the remainder. V and J calls and clone size follow that table, whereas D and trimming were derived from the DNA. Here the sample has about 410,000 clones; more than 80% occur a single time. The ten largest clonotypes hold 1.4% to 1.5% of the sample.

In the case of this clone: The clone's antigen remains unknown. No per-base quality is available; no much larger clone lies one base away.

Material for sequencing was peripheral blood. This receptor chain uses TRBV19 and TRBJ2-2, with 8 bases matching TRBD1. The clonotype comes from a woman in her 30s with active or convalescent COVID-19. The CDR3 corresponds to CASSTIDRGHLGGELFF. The sequence in DNA is TGTGCCAGTAGTACCATCGACAGGGGACACTTGGGCGGGGAGCTGTTTTTT.